This T cell receptor beta chain was recovered during a study of T-cell reconstitution after alpha-beta-depleted transplantation in children. Findings and caveats of the study: The origin of alpha-beta T cells about two months after transplant was reportedly several hundred expanded graft clones. Diversity of TCRbeta at day 60 was high in some patients, arising from surviving recipient T cells and thymic progenitors.

Preparing the TCRbeta library involved the use of unique molecular identifiers. MiXCR was run by TCRdb on the PCR reads, yielding one entry per CDR3 protein. In the table there are about 200,000 distinct CDR3 sequences, 6.3% of which are singletons. In its sample, this clonotype was seen many times. As yet, its antigen is unknown. This TCR came from a girl under two years old with combined immunodeficiency, due to receive a stem cell transplant. This sample comprised PBMCs, obtained before TCRalphabeta/CD19-depleted stem cell transplant.

CDR3 in amino acids: CASSPDRVGTGELFF. CDR3 bases: TGCGCCAGCAGCCCGGACAGGGTGGGAACCGGGGAGCTGTTTTTT. The chain has TRBV4-3 and TRBJ2-2; 8 bases align to TRBD1. Germline V CDR1 and CDR2: LGHNA, YSLEER. J was trimmed by 5 bases and V by 4 bases; bases with no gene match: 6. CDR3 size: 15 residues.